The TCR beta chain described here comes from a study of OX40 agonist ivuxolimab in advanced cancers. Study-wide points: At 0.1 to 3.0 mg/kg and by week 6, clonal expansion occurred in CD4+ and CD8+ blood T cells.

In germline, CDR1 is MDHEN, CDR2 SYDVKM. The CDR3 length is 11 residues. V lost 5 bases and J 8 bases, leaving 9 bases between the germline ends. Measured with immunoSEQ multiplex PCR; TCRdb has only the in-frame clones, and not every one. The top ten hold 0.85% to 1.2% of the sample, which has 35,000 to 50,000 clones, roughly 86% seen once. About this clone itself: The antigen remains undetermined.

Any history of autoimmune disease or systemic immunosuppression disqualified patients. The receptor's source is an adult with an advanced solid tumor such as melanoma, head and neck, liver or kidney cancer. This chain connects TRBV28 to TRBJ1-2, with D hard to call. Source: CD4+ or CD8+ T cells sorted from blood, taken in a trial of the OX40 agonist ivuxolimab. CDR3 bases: TGTGCCAGCAGTCCCGGGAGGGGCTACACCTTC. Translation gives CASSPGRGYTF.